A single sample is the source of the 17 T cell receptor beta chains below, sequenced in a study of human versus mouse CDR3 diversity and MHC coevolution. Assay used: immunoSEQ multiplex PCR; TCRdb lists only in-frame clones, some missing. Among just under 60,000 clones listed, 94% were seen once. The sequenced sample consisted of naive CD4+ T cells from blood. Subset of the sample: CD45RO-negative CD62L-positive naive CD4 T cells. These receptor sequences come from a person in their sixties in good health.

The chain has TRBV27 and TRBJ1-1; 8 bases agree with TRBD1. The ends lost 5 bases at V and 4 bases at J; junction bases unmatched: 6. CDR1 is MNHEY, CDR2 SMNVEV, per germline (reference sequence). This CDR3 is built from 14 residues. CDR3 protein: CASSQRTGSTEAFF. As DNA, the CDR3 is TGTGCCAGCAGTCAAAGGACAGGGAGCACTGAAGCTTTCTTT.

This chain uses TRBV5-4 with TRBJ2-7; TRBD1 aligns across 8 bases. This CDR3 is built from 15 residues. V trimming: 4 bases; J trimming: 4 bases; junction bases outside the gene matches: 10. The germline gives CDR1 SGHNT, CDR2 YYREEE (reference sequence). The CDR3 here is CASSAIGTGLYEQYF. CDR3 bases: TGTGCCAGCAGCGCCATCGGGACAGGACTATACGAGCAGTACTTC. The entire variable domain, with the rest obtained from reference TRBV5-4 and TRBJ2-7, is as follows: ETGVTQSPTHLIKTRGQQVTLRCSSQSGHNTVSWYQQALGQGPQFIFQYYREEENGRGNFPPRFSGLQFPNYSSELNVNALELDDSALYLCASSAIGTGLYEQYFGPGTRLTVT.

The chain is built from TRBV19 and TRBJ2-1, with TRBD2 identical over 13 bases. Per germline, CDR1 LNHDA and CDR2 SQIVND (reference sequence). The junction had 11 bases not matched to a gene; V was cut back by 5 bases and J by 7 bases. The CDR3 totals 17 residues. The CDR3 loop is CASSLGTSGILLNEQFF. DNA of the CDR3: TGTGCCAGTAGTCTGGGGACTAGCGGGATTCTACTAAATGAGCAGTTCTTC. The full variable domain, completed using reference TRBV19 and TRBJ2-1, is DGGITQSPKYLFRKEGQNVTLSCEQNLNHDAMYWYRQDPGQGLRLIYYSQIVNDFQKGDIAEGYSVSREKKESFPLTVTSAQKNPTAFYLCASSLGTSGILLNEQFFGPGTRLTVL.

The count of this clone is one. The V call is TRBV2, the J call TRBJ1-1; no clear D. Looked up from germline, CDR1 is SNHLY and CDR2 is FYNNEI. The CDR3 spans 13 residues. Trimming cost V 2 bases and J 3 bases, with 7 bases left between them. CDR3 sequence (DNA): TGTGCCAGCAGTGAATTGGCGGACACTGAAGCTTTCTTT. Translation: CASSELADTEAFF.

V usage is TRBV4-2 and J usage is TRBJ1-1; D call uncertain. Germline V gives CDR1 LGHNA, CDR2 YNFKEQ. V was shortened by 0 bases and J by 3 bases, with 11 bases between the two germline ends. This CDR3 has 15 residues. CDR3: CASSQDPVSDTEAFF. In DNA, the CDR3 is TGTGCCAGCAGCCAAGATCCCGTTAGCGACACTGAAGCTTTCTTT.

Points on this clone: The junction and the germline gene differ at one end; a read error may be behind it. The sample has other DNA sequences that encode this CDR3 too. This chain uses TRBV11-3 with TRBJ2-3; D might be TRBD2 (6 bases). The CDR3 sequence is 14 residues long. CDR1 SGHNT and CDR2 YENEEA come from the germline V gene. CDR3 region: CASSLEGRTDTQYF. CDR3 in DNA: TGTGCCAGCAGCTTGGAGGGACGCACAGACACGCAGTATTTT.

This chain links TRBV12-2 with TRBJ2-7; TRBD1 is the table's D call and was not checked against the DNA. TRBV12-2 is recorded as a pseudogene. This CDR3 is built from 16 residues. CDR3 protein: CASRLAGAPVSYEQYF. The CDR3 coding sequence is TGTGCAAGTCGCTTAGCGGGGGCCCCGGTCTCCTACGAGCAGTACTTC.

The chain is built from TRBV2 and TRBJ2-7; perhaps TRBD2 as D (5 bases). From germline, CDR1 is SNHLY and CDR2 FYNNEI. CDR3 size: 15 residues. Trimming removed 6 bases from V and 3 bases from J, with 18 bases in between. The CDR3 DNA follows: TGTGCCAGCAGCCCCTCCCTAGGTGCGGGCTACGAGCAGTACTTC. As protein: CASSPSLGAGYEQYF.

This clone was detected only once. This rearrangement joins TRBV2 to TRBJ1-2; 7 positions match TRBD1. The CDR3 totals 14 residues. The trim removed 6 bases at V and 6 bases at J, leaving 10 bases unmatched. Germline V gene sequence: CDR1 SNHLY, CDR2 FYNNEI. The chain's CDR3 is CASRQRIGGNGYTF. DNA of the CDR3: TGTGCCAGCAGACAAAGGATAGGGGGCAATGGCTACACCTTC.

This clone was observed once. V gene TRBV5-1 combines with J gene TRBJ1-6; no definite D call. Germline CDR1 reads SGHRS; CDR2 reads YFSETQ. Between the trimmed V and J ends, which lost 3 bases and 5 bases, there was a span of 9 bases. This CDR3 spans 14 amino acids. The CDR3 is CASSSGNNNSPLHF. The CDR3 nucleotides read TGCGCCAGCAGCTCCGGGAATAATAATTCACCCCTCCACTTT.

CDR3 residues: CASSSRTGAGTEAFF. The CDR3, as DNA: TGTGCCAGCAGCTCCCGGACAGGGGCCGGCACTGAAGCTTTCTTT. The gene calls are TRBV5-4 and TRBJ1-1, with TRBD1 identical over 9 bases. Germline lookup yields CDR1 SGHNT and CDR2 YYREEE (reference sequence). CDR3 length equals 15 residues. The ends lost 3 bases at V and 4 bases at J; junction bases unmatched: 7.

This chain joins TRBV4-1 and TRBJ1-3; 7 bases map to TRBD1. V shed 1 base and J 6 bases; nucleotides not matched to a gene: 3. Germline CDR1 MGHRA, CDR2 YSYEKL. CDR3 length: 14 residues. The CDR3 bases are TGCGCCAGCAGCCAAGGTGGACAGGCAAACACCATATATTTT. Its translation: CASSQGGQANTIYF.

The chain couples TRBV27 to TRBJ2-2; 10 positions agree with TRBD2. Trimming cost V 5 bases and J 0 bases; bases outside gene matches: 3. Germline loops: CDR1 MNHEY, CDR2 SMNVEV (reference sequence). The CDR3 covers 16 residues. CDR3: CASSPGLAANTGELFF. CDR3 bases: TGTGCCAGCAGTCCCGGACTAGCGGCGAACACCGGGGAGCTGTTTTTT.

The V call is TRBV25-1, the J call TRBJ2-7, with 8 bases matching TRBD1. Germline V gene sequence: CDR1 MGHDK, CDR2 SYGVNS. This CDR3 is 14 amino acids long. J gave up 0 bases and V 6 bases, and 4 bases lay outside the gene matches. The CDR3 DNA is TGTGCCAGCAGGACAGGGGAAAGCTCCTACGAGCAGTACTTC. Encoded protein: CASRTGESSYEQYF.

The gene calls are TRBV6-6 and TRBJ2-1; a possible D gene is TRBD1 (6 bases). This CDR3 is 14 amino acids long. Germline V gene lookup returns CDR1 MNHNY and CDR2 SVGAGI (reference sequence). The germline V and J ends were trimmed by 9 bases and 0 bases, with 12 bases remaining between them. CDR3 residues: CASGGGSSYNEQFF. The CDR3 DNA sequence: TGTGCCAGTGGGGGCGGAAGCTCCTACAATGAGCAGTTCTTC.

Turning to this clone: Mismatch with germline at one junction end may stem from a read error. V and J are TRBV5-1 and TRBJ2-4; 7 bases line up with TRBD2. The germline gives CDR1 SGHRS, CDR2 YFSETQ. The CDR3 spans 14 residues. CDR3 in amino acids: CASCLGLAENIQYF. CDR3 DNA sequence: TGCGCCAGCTGCTTAGGGCTAGCGGAAAACATTCAGTACTTC.

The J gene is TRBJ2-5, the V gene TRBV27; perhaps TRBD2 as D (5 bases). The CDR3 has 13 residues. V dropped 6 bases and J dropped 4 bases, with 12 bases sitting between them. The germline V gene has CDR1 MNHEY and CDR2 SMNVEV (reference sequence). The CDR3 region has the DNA TGTGCCAGCAGGGGGTTGGACTTAGAGACCCAGTACTTC. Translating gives CASRGLDLETQYF.